Presented here are 21 T cell receptor beta chains from one specimen sequenced in a study of cytomegalovirus exposure and HLA in healthy donors. The PCR had 60 Vbeta and 13 Jbeta primers. Here immunoSEQ multiplex PCR was the method, and the copy in TCRdb shows in-frame clones only, minus some. This sample yields some 130,000 clones, of which around nine tenths are seen a single time; 4% to 6.5% belongs to the top ten. Sequenced: PBMCs. All receptors come from a woman in her twenties or thirties in good health and CMV-seronegative.

CDR3: CASSFLITTGSGEQYF. The CDR3 DNA is TGTGCCAGCAGCTTCCTCATTACGACAGGGTCGGGAGAGCAGTACTTC. The genes are TRBV7-9 and TRBJ2-7; 7 bases fit TRBD1. Germline trimming cut 3 bases from V and 7 bases from J; bases unmatched to any gene: 15. Per the germline V gene, CDR1 is SEHNR and CDR2 is FQNEAQ (reference sequence). The CDR3 runs 16 residues. Filled out from reference TRBV7-9 and TRBJ2-7, the complete variable domain reads DTGVSQNPRHKITKRGQNVTFRCDPISEHNRLYWYRQTLGQGPEFLTYFQNEAQLEKSRLLSDRFSAERPKGSFSTLEIQRTEQGDSAMYLCASSFLITTGSGEQYFGPGTRLTVT.

This clone was seen just once. The chain carries TRBV27 and TRBJ2-4, with D possibly TRBD1 on 5 matching bases. CDR3 length: 16 residues. V lost 0 bases to trimming and J lost 0 bases, with 9 bases between them. Looked up from germline, CDR1 is MNHEY and CDR2 is SMNVEV (reference sequence). The CDR3 is CASSLSGDGAKNIQYF. The CDR3 bases are TGTGCCAGCAGTTTATCAGGGGATGGAGCCAAAAACATTCAGTACTTC.

The chain recombines TRBV19 with TRBJ2-5; D possibly corresponds to TRBD2 (7 bases). This CDR3 spans 13 amino acids. Germline lookup yields CDR1 LNHDA and CDR2 SQIVND (reference sequence). Trimming removed 10 bases from V and 9 bases from J, with 21 bases in between. In DNA form, the CDR3 reads TGTGCCACCGGGTTAAGGGGGAGCGGGGCCCAGTACTTC. It yields the protein CATGLRGSGAQYF.

This clone was detected once. The rearrangement uses TRBV4-1 and TRBJ1-2; tentative D call: TRBD1 (5 bases). V was clipped by 3 bases and J by 3 bases, with 11 bases between them. CDR3 size: 14 residues. Per germline, CDR1 MGHRA and CDR2 YSYEKL. CDR3 loop: CASSQAQGYYGYTF. CDR3 DNA: TGCGCCAGCAGCCAGGCGCAGGGTTACTATGGCTACACCTTC.

Here the CDR3 DNA reads TGTGCCAGCAGTCGGGGGACCCACAATGAGCAGTTCTTC. It encodes CASSRGTHNEQFF. The chain combines TRBV25-1 with TRBJ2-1; maybe TRBD2 (6 bases). Germline CDR1 and CDR2: MGHDK and SYGVNS. This CDR3 has 13 amino acids. V lost 5 bases and J 5 bases, leaving 10 bases between the germline ends.

This CDR3 reads CASSLTAGVGETQYF. In DNA form, the CDR3 reads TGTGCCAGCAGCTTAACAGCGGGAGTGGGGGAGACCCAGTACTTC. The chain carries TRBV7-9 and TRBJ2-5; 8 bases fit TRBD2. Germline V gene sequence: CDR1 SEHNR, CDR2 FQNEAQ (reference sequence). The CDR3 is 15 residues long. The J segment lost 5 bases and the V segment lost 2 bases, leaving 7 bases of the junction unmatched.

The chain is built from TRBV7-2 and TRBJ2-5, with D unclear. This CDR3 spans 12 amino acids. With 2 bases removed from V and 4 bases from J, the gap between germline ends came to 5 bases. Germline V gene sequence: CDR1 SGHTA, CDR2 FQGNSA. The CDR3 loop is CASSLTIETQYF. The CDR3 DNA reads as TGTGCCAGCAGCTTAACAATAGAGACCCAGTACTTC. Filled out from reference TRBV7-2 and TRBJ2-5, the complete variable domain reads GAGVSQSPSNKVTEKGKDVELRCDPISGHTALYWYRQSLGQGLEFLIYFQGNSAPDKSGLPSDRFSAERTGGSVSTLTIQRTQQEDSAVYLCASSLTIETQYFGPGTRLLVL.

This rearrangement joins TRBV13 to TRBJ1-5, with 7 bases identical to TRBD1. The germline gives CDR1 PRHDT, CDR2 FYEKMQ (reference sequence). V shed 5 bases and J 0 bases; nucleotides not matched to a gene: 7. The CDR3 runs 16 residues. The CDR3 DNA reads TGTGCCAGCAGCCCAAAGACAGGGTATAGCAATCAGCCCCAGCATTTT. Protein sequence: CASSPKTGYSNQPQHF.

The chain is built from TRBV5-5 and TRBJ1-6; 7 nucleotides align to TRBD1. The V gene end was trimmed by 4 bases and the J gene end by 7 bases; junction bases not matched to a gene: 11. The CDR3 contains 16 residues. The germline V gene has CDR1 SGHKS and CDR2 YYEKEE (reference sequence). CDR3 DNA: TGTGCCAGCAGCCCCTGGGGGGACAGCTTCAATTCACCCCTCCACTTT. It translates to CASSPWGDSFNSPLHF.

This sequence joins TRBV2 and TRBJ1-5, with D unclear. CDR3 size: 15 residues. The V gene's germline CDR1 is SNHLY and CDR2 FYNNEI. The V end was cut by 2 bases, the J end by 6 bases, with 14 bases between. The DNA for the CDR3 is TGTGCCAGCAGTGAAACAAGTAGAGGGCGTCAGCCCCAGCATTTT. Its translation is CASSETSRGRQPQHF.

V is TRBV19 and J is TRBJ1-2; D is unresolved. The germline V gene encodes CDR1 LNHDA and CDR2 SQIVND (reference sequence). The CDR3 totals 11 residues. V was trimmed by 3 bases and J by 7 bases, leaving 6 bases between them. The CDR3 DNA reads TGTGCCAGTAGTATCTGGGCTGGCTACACCTTC. It is translated as CASSIWAGYTF.

This chain links TRBV4-1 with TRBJ2-3, with D possibly matching TRBD2 (5 bases). V dropped 1 base and J dropped 1 base, with 12 bases sitting between them. The CDR3 extends over 16 amino acids. CDR1 and CDR2 (germline): MGHRA, YSYEKL. The CDR3 DNA follows: TGCGCCAGCAGCCAAGGTGCGTACGGGGGCACAGATACGCAGTATTTT. This sequence encodes CASSQGAYGGTDTQYF.

V and J are TRBV9 and TRBJ2-1, with TRBD2 identical over 8 bases. J lost 3 bases, V lost 0 bases, and 2 bases had no gene match. The germline V gene has CDR1 SGDLS and CDR2 YYNGEE. This CDR3 has 15 amino acids. The CDR3 is CASSVAGGNYNEQFF. The CDR3 DNA reads TGTGCCAGCAGCGTAGCGGGGGGGAACTACAATGAGCAGTTCTTC.

The gene calls are TRBV6-5 and TRBJ2-3; D perhaps matches TRBD2 (5 bases). Between the trimmed V and J ends, which lost 6 bases and 0 bases, there was a span of 13 bases. This CDR3 region has 15 residues. CDR1 is MNHEY, CDR2 SVGAGI, per germline. CDR3: CASRLGPGSTDTQYF. The DNA of the CDR3 is TGTGCCAGCAGGCTAGGGCCGGGGAGCACAGATACGCAGTATTTT.

This clone was observed a handful of times. The rearrangement joins TRBV7-8 to TRBJ1-3, with D possibly matching TRBD1 (6 bases). Germline V lookup: CDR1 SGHVS, CDR2 FQNEAQ. V lost 2 bases and J 5 bases, leaving 10 bases between the germline ends. CDR3 size: 14 residues. The CDR3 sequence: CASSLYGQRNTIYF. The CDR3 DNA is TGTGCCAGCAGCTTATACGGACAGAGAAACACCATATATTTT.

The rearrangement uses TRBV7-8 and TRBJ1-6, with 10 positions matching TRBD1. The V gene end was trimmed by 5 bases and the J gene end by 4 bases; junction bases not matched to a gene: 5. CDR3 length equals 16 residues. Germline lookup yields CDR1 SGHVS and CDR2 FQNEAQ. The CDR3 sequence: CASSTRDRGYNSPLHF. The CDR3 coding sequence is TGTGCCAGCAGCACCCGGGACAGGGGTTATAATTCACCCCTCCACTTT.

The chain is built from TRBV7-9 and TRBJ1-2; D remains unclear. In germline, CDR1 is SEHNR, CDR2 FQNEAQ (reference sequence). This CDR3 has 12 residues. V lost 7 bases, J lost 7 bases, and 13 bases lay in between. CDR3 bases: TGTGCCAGCACCCCGATTCAGCGTGGCTACACCTTC. Translation: CASTPIQRGYTF.

The CDR3 loop is CASSVAGQGVGDTQYF. The CDR3 bases are TGCGCCAGCAGCGTCGCTGGACAGGGCGTGGGAGATACGCAGTATTTT. V gene TRBV5-1 combines with J gene TRBJ2-3; 8 nucleotides align to TRBD1. Losses at the gene ends were 4 bases for V and 5 bases for J; bases not matched to a gene: 12. The CDR3 is made up of 16 amino acids. Germline loops: CDR1 SGHRS, CDR2 YFSETQ.

The chain employs TRBV2 and TRBJ1-5, with TRBD1 as a possible D gene (5 bases). The CDR3 runs to 15 residues. The germline V gene encodes CDR1 SNHLY and CDR2 FYNNEI. Trimming took off 3 bases at V and 4 bases at J, with 13 bases between the two ends. CDR3 sequence: CASSDGQGVNQPQHF. The CDR3 region has the DNA TGTGCCAGCAGTGACGGTCAGGGCGTTAATCAGCCCCAGCATTTT.

This rearrangement joins TRBV18 to TRBJ2-1; 9 bases are a match to TRBD2. CDR1 is KGHSH and CDR2 is LQKENI in the germline V gene. The CDR3 spans 15 residues. The trim removed 5 bases at V and 6 bases at J, leaving 8 bases unmatched. The CDR3 is CASSVVAGVGNEQFF. The CDR3 bases are TGTGCCAGCTCAGTTGTAGCGGGAGTGGGCAATGAGCAGTTCTTC.

The chain uses TRBV30 and TRBJ1-2; D is unclear. The CDR3 consists of 13 residues. CDR1 and CDR2 (germline): GTSNPN, SVGIG (reference sequence). Trimming removed 2 bases from V and 7 bases from J, with 14 bases in between. The CDR3 bases are TGTGCCTGGAGTTCCTCCTGGGCTCTTGGCTACACCTTC. Residues: CAWSSSWALGYTF.